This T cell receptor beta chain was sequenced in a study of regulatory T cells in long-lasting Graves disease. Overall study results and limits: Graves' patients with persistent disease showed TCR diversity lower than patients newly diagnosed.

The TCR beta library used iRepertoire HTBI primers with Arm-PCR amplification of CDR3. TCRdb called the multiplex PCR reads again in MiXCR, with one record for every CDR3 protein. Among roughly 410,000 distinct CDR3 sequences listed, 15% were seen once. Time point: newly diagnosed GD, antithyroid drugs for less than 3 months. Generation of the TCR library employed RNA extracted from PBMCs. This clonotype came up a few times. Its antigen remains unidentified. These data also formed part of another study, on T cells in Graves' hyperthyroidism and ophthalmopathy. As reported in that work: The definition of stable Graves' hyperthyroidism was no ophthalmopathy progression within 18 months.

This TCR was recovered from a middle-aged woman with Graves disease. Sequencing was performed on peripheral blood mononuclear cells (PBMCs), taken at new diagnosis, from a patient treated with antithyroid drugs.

CDR3 protein: CASSRPGQDPFRSGNTIYF. In DNA, the CDR3 is TGCGCCAGCAGCCGACCGGGACAGGACCCGTTTCGCTCTGGAAACACCATATATTTT. The rearrangement joins TRBV4-1 to TRBJ1-3; 8 bases agree with TRBD1. There are 19 residues in the CDR3. V shed 4 bases and J 0 bases; nucleotides not matched to a gene: 14. CDR1 and CDR2 from the germline V gene are MGHRA and YSYEKL.